This TCR beta chain was observed in a study of T-cell reconstitution after alpha-beta-depleted transplantation in children. The CDR3 length is 15 residues. V lost 3 bases and J lost 7; bases outside the gene matches: 5. Germline lookup yields CDR1 DFQATT and CDR2 SNEGSKA (reference sequence). Unique molecular identifiers were incorporated during preparation of the TCRbeta library. TCRdb processed the PCR reads anew with MiXCR; each CDR3 protein has one entry. The sample lists hundreds of thousands of distinct CDR3 sequences; roughly 14% were seen once. This clonotype has at least ten counts. V and J are TRBV20-1 and TRBJ2-2; 13 nucleotides match TRBD2. The material sequenced was PBMCs, taken before TCRalphabeta/CD19-depleted stem cell transplant. This receptor was identified in a girl aged 2 to 10 with congenital amegakaryocytic thrombocytopenia, due to receive a stem cell transplant. CDR3 DNA sequence: TGCAGTGCTAGTTCGGGACTAGCGGGATACGGGGAGCTGTTTTTT. Its protein product is CSASSGLAGYGELFF.